One sample yielded the 32 T cell receptor beta chains listed below, sequenced in a study of T-cell reconstitution after alpha-beta-depleted transplantation in children. Construction of the TCRbeta library involved unique molecular identifiers. Each CDR3 protein is one row after TCRdb ran MiXCR on the PCR reads. The sample has about 610,000 distinct CDR3 sequences, over 25% seen once. Sequences were derived from PBMCs, sampled before TCRalphabeta/CD19-depleted stem cell transplant. All receptors derive from a boy younger than two with Wiskott-Aldrich syndrome, due to receive a stem cell transplant.

The CDR3 here is CASSYNRGSNQPQHF. DNA for the CDR3: TGTGCCAGCAGTTATAACAGGGGAAGCAATCAGCCCCAGCATTTT. The chain recombines TRBV6-5 with TRBJ1-5; the match to TRBD1 covers 7 bases. With V trimmed by 3 bases and J by 1 base, 3 bases remained unmatched. Germline V CDR1 and CDR2: MNHEY, SVGAGI. The CDR3 loop spans 15 amino acids.

The rearrangement joins TRBV7-2 to TRBJ2-5; 7 bases agree with TRBD1. Germline V CDR1 and CDR2: SGHTA, FQGNSA. The ends lost 4 bases at V and 4 bases at J; junction bases unmatched: 6. The CDR3 sequence is 14 residues long. The chain's CDR3 is CASSSLTGRETQYF. The CDR3, as DNA: TGTGCCAGCAGCTCTTTGACAGGGAGAGAGACCCAGTACTTC.

In DNA, the CDR3 is TGTGCCACCAGCAGAGATTTTTACAGGGGATCTGGCTACACCTTC. Protein sequence: CATSRDFYRGSGYTF. The genes are TRBV15 and TRBJ1-2; 7 bases map to TRBD1. This CDR3 comprises 15 residues. V lost 0 bases, J lost 7 bases, and 8 bases stayed unmatched. In germline, CDR1 is LNHNV, CDR2 YYDKDF (reference sequence).

This clonotype was observed a handful of times. The chain employs TRBV24-1 and TRBJ1-2, with 7 bases aligning to TRBD1. The CDR3 runs to 13 residues. Trimming cost V 5 bases and J 4 bases; bases outside gene matches: 3. Germline V gene data show CDR1 as KGHDR and CDR2 as SFDVKD. CDR3 nucleotides: TGTGCCACCAGTGCGGCAGGGGGCTATGGCTACACCTTC. Residues: CATSAAGGYGYTF.

The chain carries TRBV28 and TRBJ2-7, with 9 bases fitting TRBD1. Germline assignment: CDR1 MDHEN and CDR2 SYDVKM. J lost 6 bases, V lost 5 bases, and 8 bases had no gene match. The CDR3 spans 14 residues. Here the CDR3 reads CASSPLGQGTEQYF. In DNA form, the CDR3 reads TGTGCCAGCAGTCCCCTTGGACAGGGGACCGAGCAGTACTTC.

This clonotype was detected only a few times. The J gene is TRBJ2-7, the V gene TRBV3-1; D possibly corresponds to TRBD2 (5 bases). Trimming left V 0 bases short and J 11 bases short, with 20 bases between. This CDR3 has 15 residues. Germline CDR1 LGHDT, CDR2 YNNKEL (reference sequence). CDR3 nucleotides: TGTGCCAGCAGCCAAGATTTCCTAGCCCAGAGATTTAAGTACTTC. This codes for CASSQDFLAQRFKYF.

The chain carries TRBV20-1 and TRBJ2-1; no clear D. The V gene's germline CDR1 is DFQATT and CDR2 SNEGSKA (reference sequence). Trimming shortened V by 0 bases and J by 3 bases, and 12 bases separated the two germline ends. This CDR3 region has 15 residues. The CDR3: CSARDPLGDYNEQFF. In DNA form, the CDR3 reads TGCAGTGCTAGAGATCCGCTCGGCGACTACAATGAGCAGTTCTTC.

This clonotype was recorded a few times. The gene calls are TRBV12-3 or TRBV12-4 and TRBJ2-3; no clear D gene. The CDR3 is 15 amino acids. The ends were cut back, 0 bases at V and 3 bases at J, with 10 bases in the middle. CDR3 in amino acids: CASSLALPRTDTQYF. DNA of the CDR3: TGTGCCAGCAGTTTAGCGCTCCCACGGACAGATACGCAGTATTTT.

The chain carries TRBV20-1 and TRBJ1-2; D is perhaps TRBD1 (6 bases). The germline V gene encodes CDR1 DFQATT and CDR2 SNEGSKA (reference sequence). The V end lost 5 bases, the J end lost 4 bases, and 11 bases lay between the germline ends. The CDR3 is made up of 12 amino acids. The CDR3 protein is CSAATGIYGYTF. The CDR3 DNA is TGCAGTGCTGCAACAGGGATCTATGGCTACACCTTC.

This rearrangement joins TRBV2 to TRBJ2-1; 12 bases line up with TRBD2. V lost 2 bases and J lost 7; bases outside the gene matches: 12. In germline, CDR1 is SNHLY, CDR2 FYNNEI. The CDR3 loop spans 18 amino acids. Written as DNA, the CDR3 is TGTGCCAGCAGTGAACCCACAGGGTCTAGCGGGAGGGCGAATGAGCAGTTCTTC. Protein sequence: CASSEPTGSSGRANEQFF.

The chain couples TRBV18 to TRBJ2-1; D is unclear. CDR3 length equals 16 residues. The germline V and J ends were trimmed by 4 bases and 0 bases, with 13 bases remaining between them. Germline values: CDR1 KGHSH, CDR2 LQKENI. The CDR3, as DNA: TGTGCCAGCTCACTGAGCGCTCCCATCTCCTACAATGAGCAGTTCTTC. Its translation: CASSLSAPISYNEQFF.

This chain connects TRBV10-3 to TRBJ2-5; D call uncertain. The CDR3 is 13 amino acids. The V gene lost 9 bases and the J gene lost 5 bases, with 16 bases spanning the gap. The germline gives CDR1 ENHRY, CDR2 SYGVKD. The CDR3 bases are TGTGCCATGGGATCAGGACCCAAGGAGACCCAGTACTTC. Translated, it gives CAMGSGPKETQYF.

The chain is built from TRBV4-1 and TRBJ2-7; 12 bases align to TRBD2. This CDR3 spans 16 amino acids. The germline V gene encodes CDR1 MGHRA and CDR2 YSYEKL. The junction had 7 bases not matched to a gene; V was cut back by 4 bases and J by 3 bases. As DNA, the CDR3 is TGCGCCAGCAGCCCGAGACTAGCGGGAGATAGCTACGAGCAGTACTTC. Translating gives CASSPRLAGDSYEQYF.

The gene calls are TRBV6-2 or TRBV6-3 and TRBJ2-5; 9 bases are a match to TRBD2. With 5 bases clipped from V and 4 bases from J, the junction kept 5 bases outside the gene matches. The CDR3 sequence is 14 residues long. Germline V gene lookup returns CDR1 MNHEY and CDR2 SVGEGT. CDR3 sequence: CASSKTLAGETQYF. DNA for the CDR3: TGTGCCAGCAGTAAAACACTAGCGGGAGAGACCCAGTACTTC.

The chain carries TRBV12-3 or TRBV12-4 and TRBJ2-2, with D possibly TRBD1 on 6 matching bases. Trimming removed 5 bases at V and 5 bases at J, with 24 bases between. CDR3 length equals 18 residues. CDR3 bases: TGTGCCAGCAGTCCCTACACAGGGTCTATCGCGTTGACCGGGGAGCTGTTTTTT. Translated: CASSPYTGSIALTGELFF.

This clonotype has more than one count but fewer than ten. The chain is built from TRBV11-2 and TRBJ2-7; 7 nucleotides line up with TRBD2. Germline values: CDR1 SGHAT, CDR2 FQNNGV. This CDR3 is built from 13 residues. V lost 4 bases and J lost 3; bases outside the gene matches: 3. CDR3 DNA: TGTGCCAGCAGCTCAAGCGGGATCTACGAGCAGTACTTC. Protein sequence: CASSSSGIYEQYF.

V gene TRBV15 combines with J gene TRBJ2-1, with 14 nucleotides matching TRBD2. The CDR3 consists of 17 residues. The V segment lost 3 bases and the J segment 9 bases; nucleotides outside the gene matches: 10. The V gene's germline CDR1 is LNHNV and CDR2 YYDKDF (reference sequence). CDR3 sequence (DNA): TGTGCCACCAGCAGTCCTACCGGACTAGCGGGAGGCGGTGAGCAGTTCTTC. Protein sequence: CATSSPTGLAGGGEQFF. The entire variable domain, with the rest obtained from reference TRBV15 and TRBJ2-1, is as follows: DAMVIQNPRYQVTQFGKPVTLSCSQTLNHNVMYWYQQKSSQAPKLLFHYYDKDFNNEADTPDNFQSRRPNTSFCFLDIRSPGLGDTAMYLCATSSPTGLAGGGEQFFGPGTRLTVL.

The rearrangement joins TRBV11-2 to TRBJ2-7; no reliable D call. Germline-derived CDR1 and CDR2 are SGHAT and FQNNGV. This CDR3 is built from 14 residues. V lost 1 base and J 4 bases, leaving 11 bases between the germline ends. The CDR3 loop reads CASSLVRVGYEQYF. CDR3 coding DNA: TGTGCCAGCAGCTTAGTACGGGTCGGGTACGAGCAGTACTTC.

The rearrangement links TRBV14 to TRBJ2-3; D perhaps matches TRBD2 (5 bases). V lost 4 bases and J 4 bases, leaving 21 bases between the germline ends. The germline V gene encodes CDR1 SGHDN and CDR2 FVKESK. The CDR3 has 17 residues. The CDR3 loop reads CASSLYRGERAADTQYF. In nucleotides, the CDR3 is TGTGCCAGCAGCCTCTACCGTGGGGAGCGAGCGGCAGATACGCAGTATTTT.

The rearrangement joins TRBV30 to TRBJ2-7; D tentatively reads TRBD1 or TRBD2 (7 bases each). The CDR3 extends over 12 amino acids. The V gene's germline CDR1 is GTSNPN and CDR2 SVGIG (reference sequence). Trimming stripped 4 bases from V and 5 bases from J, with 12 bases between. The CDR3 DNA reads as TGTGCCTGGAAGGGAGGGGGCAACGAGCAGTACTTC. Translating gives CAWKGGGNEQYF.

This clonotype was counted a few times. The gene calls are TRBV20-1 and TRBJ1-1; maybe TRBD1 (5 bases). The CDR3 length is 14 residues. Germline V gives CDR1 DFQATT, CDR2 SNEGSKA (reference sequence). The V end was cut by 2 bases, the J end by 4 bases, with 14 bases between. CDR3 nucleotide sequence: TGCAGTGCTAGACCGGGTTTCGGGGGCACTGAAGCTTTCTTT. As protein: CSARPGFGGTEAFF.

This chain joins TRBV27 and TRBJ2-2, with D perhaps TRBD1 (6 bases). V was cut by 3 bases and J by 7 bases, with 21 bases left in between. Germline values: CDR1 MNHEY, CDR2 SMNVEV (reference sequence). The CDR3 is 17 residues long. The CDR3 coding sequence is TGTGCCAGCAGTTTCTTCACAGGGTACAATTTTGTCGGGGAGCTGTTTTTT. Translation: CASSFFTGYNFVGELFF.

This clonotype was seen only a few times. The gene calls are TRBV11-2 and TRBJ2-2; 10 bases match TRBD2. The CDR3 runs to 18 residues. The germline CDR1 and CDR2 sequences are SGHAT and FQNNGV. Germline trimming cut 5 bases from V and 4 bases from J; bases unmatched to any gene: 13. The CDR3 loop reads CASSPRFLSGRATGELFF. Written as DNA, the CDR3 is TGTGCCAGCAGCCCAAGGTTTCTGAGCGGGAGGGCCACCGGGGAGCTGTTTTTT.

V is TRBV20-1 and J is TRBJ2-7, with 10 bases lining up with TRBD2. Germline CDR1 is DFQATT and CDR2 is SNEGSKA (reference sequence). The J segment lost 6 bases and the V segment lost 3 bases, leaving 5 bases of the junction unmatched. The CDR3 consists of 13 residues. The CDR3 sequence: CSASPSGSGEQYF. The CDR3 nucleotides are TGCAGTGCTAGTCCTAGCGGGAGTGGCGAGCAGTACTTC.

V usage is TRBV20-1 and J usage is TRBJ1-6; possible D gene TRBD1, 6 bases. The CDR3 sequence is 15 residues long. V dropped 0 bases and J dropped 9 bases, with 15 bases sitting between them. Germline V gives CDR1 DFQATT, CDR2 SNEGSKA (reference sequence). This CDR3 reads CSARDPDRSSSPLHF. CDR3 sequence (DNA): TGCAGTGCTAGAGATCCTGACAGGTCAAGTTCACCCCTCCACTTT.

This clonotype was observed a single time. The chain combines TRBV5-1 with TRBJ2-5; D is unresolved. With 6 bases removed from V and 3 bases from J, the gap between germline ends came to 12 bases. Germline V gene data show CDR1 as SGHRS and CDR2 as YFSETQ. The CDR3 is made up of 13 amino acids. In DNA form, the CDR3 reads TGCGCCAGCAAAGTAGGATTGGAAGAGACCCAGTACTTC. This encodes CASKVGLEETQYF.

This chain joins TRBV30 and TRBJ1-2, with 7 bases fitting TRBD1. This CDR3 is built from 12 residues. The ends lost 2 bases at V and 5 bases at J; junction bases unmatched: 2. Germline loops: CDR1 GTSNPN, CDR2 SVGIG (reference sequence). CDR3 in amino acids: CAWSPGGYGYTF. The DNA for the CDR3 is TGTGCCTGGAGTCCAGGGGGATATGGCTACACCTTC.

This chain's CDR3 is CSARPWGDGANVLTF. DNA for the CDR3: TGCAGTGCTAGACCGTGGGGGGATGGGGCCAACGTCCTGACTTTC. The chain joins TRBV20-1 to TRBJ2-6; possibly TRBD2 for D (6 bases). Trimming cost V 2 bases and J 3 bases, with 11 bases left between them. CDR1 and CDR2 from the germline V gene are DFQATT and SNEGSKA (reference sequence). The CDR3 covers 15 residues.

This CDR3 reads CAGPDTQYF. The CDR3 region has the DNA TGTGCCGGGCCAGATACGCAGTATTTT. This rearrangement joins TRBV6-6 to TRBJ2-3; D gene unclear. The CDR3 loop spans 9 amino acids. In germline, CDR1 is MNHNY, CDR2 SVGAGI (reference sequence). The ends were cut back, 11 bases at V and 4 bases at J, with 4 bases in the middle.

The V gene is TRBV5-4, the J gene TRBJ1-4; D is unresolved. The CDR3 length is 14 residues. The V and J ends lost 5 bases and 0 bases respectively, with 8 bases between them. Germline CDR1 and CDR2: SGHNT and YYREEE (reference sequence). CDR3 bases: TGTGCCAGCAGTCCCCAGGCAACTAATGAAAAACTGTTTTTT. It specifies CASSPQATNEKLFF.

In its sample, this clonotype was seen a few times. The rearrangement uses TRBV10-3 and TRBJ2-6; either TRBD1 or TRBD2 may supply D (5 bases each). Per the germline V gene, CDR1 is ENHRY and CDR2 is SYGVKD. The CDR3 spans 17 residues. Trimming took 6 bases from V and 2 from J, leaving 17 bases between them. The CDR3 DNA sequence: TGTGCCATCAGGACCCGGGACGGACGCCCTGGGGCCAACGTCCTGACTTTC. It translates to CAIRTRDGRPGANVLTF.

This chain links TRBV19 with TRBJ1-1; D not resolved. There are 14 residues in the CDR3. The germline V gene encodes CDR1 LNHDA and CDR2 SQIVND (reference sequence). V lost 0 bases to trimming and J lost 0 bases, with 5 bases between them. CDR3 protein: CASSIEGMNTEAFF. CDR3 nucleotides: TGTGCCAGTAGTATAGAGGGGATGAACACTGAAGCTTTCTTT. Filled out from reference TRBV19 and TRBJ1-1, the complete variable domain reads DGGITQSPKYLFRKEGQNVTLSCEQNLNHDAMYWYRQDPGQGLRLIYYSQIVNDFQKGDIAEGYSVSREKKESFPLTVTSAQKNPTAFYLCASSIEGMNTEAFFGQGTRLTVV.